What follows describes a single T cell receptor (beta chain). Its cognate antigen is unknown. CDR1 MDHEN and CDR2 SYDVKM come from the germline V gene. V lost 5 bases to trimming and J lost 0 bases, with 11 bases between them. The CDR3 extends over 15 amino acids. These data belong to a study of CD8 T cells in ankylosing spondylitis. TCRdb re-derived calls from the 5' RACE reads in MiXCR, one entry per CDR3 protein. Among some 840,000 distinct CDR3 sequences, about 12% were seen once, and the ten largest hold 0.45% to 0.6%. General study points: Reportedly, disease-linked clones are significantly enriched in ankylosing spondylitis patients' matched synovial fluid. What appeared characteristic of ankylosing spondylitis blood was a TCR beta motif of fewer than ten highly homologous variants.

The TCR originated in a male donor with ankylosing spondylitis. Sequences were obtained from blood, either unsorted or a sorted T cell fraction (not recorded which). This sequence joins TRBV28 and TRBJ1-3; D remains ambiguous. CDR3 nucleotides: TGTGCCAGCAGTGACGGGGTCATCTCTGGAAACACCATATATTTT. Encoded protein: CASSDGVISGNTIYF.